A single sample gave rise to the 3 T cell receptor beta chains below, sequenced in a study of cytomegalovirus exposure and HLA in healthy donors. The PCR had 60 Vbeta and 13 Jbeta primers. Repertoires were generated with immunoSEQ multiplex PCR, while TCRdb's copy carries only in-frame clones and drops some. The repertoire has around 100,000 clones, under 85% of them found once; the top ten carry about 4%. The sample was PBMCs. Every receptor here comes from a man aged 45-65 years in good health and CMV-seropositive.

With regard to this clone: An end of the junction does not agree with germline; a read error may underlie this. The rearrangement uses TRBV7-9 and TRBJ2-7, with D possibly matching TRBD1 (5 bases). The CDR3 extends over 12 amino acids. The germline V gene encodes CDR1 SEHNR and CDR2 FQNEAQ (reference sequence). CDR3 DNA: TGTGCCAGCAGCTTAGTAGCCGGACAACGGGACTTC. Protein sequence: CASSLVAGQRDF.

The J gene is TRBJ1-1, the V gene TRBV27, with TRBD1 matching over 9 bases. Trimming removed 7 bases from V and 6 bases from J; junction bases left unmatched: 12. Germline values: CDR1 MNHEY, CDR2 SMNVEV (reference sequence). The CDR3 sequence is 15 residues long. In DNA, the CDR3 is TGTGCCAGCATTTTGTCGGGACAGGGAGATGCTGAAGCTTTCTTT. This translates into CASILSGQGDAEAFF.

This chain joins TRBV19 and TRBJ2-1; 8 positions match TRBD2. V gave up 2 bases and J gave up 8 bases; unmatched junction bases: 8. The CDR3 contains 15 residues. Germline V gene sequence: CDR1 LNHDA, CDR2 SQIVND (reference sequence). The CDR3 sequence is CASSIPSGSYDEQFF. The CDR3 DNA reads TGTGCCAGTAGTATACCCAGCGGGAGTTATGATGAGCAGTTCTTC. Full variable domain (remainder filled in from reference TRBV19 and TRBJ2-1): DGGITQSPKYLFRKEGQNVTLSCEQNLNHDAMYWYRQDPGQGLRLIYYSQIVNDFQKGDIAEGYSVSREKKESFPLTVTSAQKNPTAFYLCASSIPSGSYDEQFFGPGTRLTVL.